A single T cell receptor beta chain is shown here with its context. There are 15 residues in the CDR3. Germline V CDR1 and CDR2: LGHDT, YNNKEL (reference sequence). V shed 0 bases and J shed 3 bases, with 11 bases lying between them. Original processing methods: Cell counts per sample came from amplifying reference gene primers. Generated by immunoSEQ multiplex PCR, the TCRdb table keeps only in-frame clones and is missing some. D and trimming come from the DNA, and the V and J calls and clone size come from that table. The table has 320,000 or so clones, 85% seen once; the top ten hold 1.5% to 2%. In terms of age and location, participants ranged from roughly 18 to 100 years and lived in 24 US areas. Researchers sorted participants into cohorts using their self-reported clinical history. The data were taken from a study of blood T cell repertoires in COVID-19. Turning to the study itself: The origin of the acute and convalescent COVID-19 samples was the United States, Italy and Spain.

This chain joins TRBV3-1 (or the pseudogene TRBV3-2) and TRBJ1-1; no definite D call. Sequenced: PBMCs or T cells enriched from blood (not recorded which). This TCR was recovered from a woman aged 25 to 39 who had been exposed to COVID-19. CDR3 sequence reads: CASSQDPGRHTEAFF. The CDR3 bases are TGTGCCAGCAGCCAAGATCCGGGGAGGCACACTGAAGCTTTCTTT.